This T cell receptor (beta chain) derives from a study of cytomegalovirus exposure and HLA in healthy donors. Study-wide results and caveats: CMV serostatus was the sole immune exposure data available. Earlier analysis yielded a pattern in which most TCR beta V segments were productive about 90% or about 30% of the time.

As regards this clone: Its antigen is not known.

The PCR contained 60 Vbeta and 13 Jbeta primers. Clones were sequenced by immunoSEQ multiplex PCR, and TCRdb holds only the in-frame ones, with some missing. The sample shows roughly 200,000 clones, around three quarters of them seen only once. The CDR3 length is 14 residues. V dropped 7 bases and J dropped 4; count of bases not matched to a gene: 7. Germline V CDR1 and CDR2: LNHDA, SQIVND (reference sequence). This TCR derives from a woman in her 30s in good health and CMV-seropositive. The genes are TRBV19 and TRBJ2-4, with 7 bases matching TRBD1. The sequencing sample was made of PBMCs. The CDR3 loop is CASNTGTEKNIQYF. The CDR3 nucleotides read TGTGCCAGTAATACCGGGACAGAGAAAAACATTCAGTACTTC.